The T cell receptor beta chain described here comes from a study of T-cell reconstitution after alpha-beta-depleted transplantation in children. Many counts were recorded for this clonotype. The CDR3 has 14 residues. V was clipped by 6 bases and J by 2 bases, with 14 bases between them. The library targeted TCRbeta and was prepared with unique molecular identifiers. TCRdb ran MiXCR on the PCR reads and lists one entry per CDR3 protein. The sample lists 260,000 or so distinct CDR3 sequences; more than 10% were seen once. The TCR comes from a human donor who donated a stem cell graft to a child with acute lymphoblastic leukemia. Specimen: PBMCs from the stem cell graft donor, collected from the stem cell graft. This chain joins TRBV12-3 or TRBV12-4 and TRBJ2-7, with a weak D call TRBD1 (6 bases). The CDR3 DNA reads TGTGCCAGCAGCATATCGACAGGAGCCTACGAGCAGTACTTC. It yields the protein CASSISTGAYEQYF.